What follows are 23 T cell receptor beta chains derived from one specimen sequenced in a study of blood T cells in healthy people across ages (dated by TCRdb to 2014 to 2015). Preparation of the library involved 5' RACE. Sequencing took place on an Illumina HiSeq 2500. The second PCR ran for roughly 7 to 11 cycles and used a J-beta primer mix along with a sample-barcoded 5' primer. Using fastp at Q25 and MiXCR, TCRdb reprocessed the public reads and kept productive beta chains. Here each entry gathers all rows of one CDR3 protein and keeps the most common genes and DNA. For this sample the table gives about 1.8 million distinct CDR3 sequences, of which around half were detected only once. The ten largest clones take up 2.1% of the sample. The sequencing sample was made of blood. These receptors originate from a woman aged 40 to 55 in good health.

This clonotype was found a few times. This chain uses TRBV10-3 with TRBJ2-3; 11 nucleotides match TRBD2. Germline lookup yields CDR1 ENHRY and CDR2 SYGVKD. V trimming: 6 bases; J trimming: 8 bases; junction bases outside the gene matches: 4. This CDR3 region has 13 residues. The CDR3 region has the DNA TGTGCCATCAGGAATAGCGGGGGGGGTACGCAGTATTTT. The encoded protein is CAIRNSGGGTQYF.

The chain employs TRBV4-3 and TRBJ2-3; TRBD1 agrees at 7 bases. Germline trimming cut 5 bases from V and 2 bases from J; bases unmatched to any gene: 10. This CDR3 contains 16 residues. Germline V lookup: CDR1 LGHNA, CDR2 YSLEER. CDR3 sequence (DNA): TGCGCCAGCAGCTTCAAACAGGGGTATCTCACAGATACGCAGTATTTT. Translation gives CASSFKQGYLTDTQYF.

This chain connects TRBV20-1 to TRBJ1-5; the match to TRBD1 covers 11 bases. Germline lookup yields CDR1 DFQATT and CDR2 SNEGSKA (reference sequence). The CDR3 consists of 16 residues. J was trimmed by 6 bases and V by 0 bases; bases with no gene match: 7. The CDR3 spells CSARDPGQGAGQPQHF. The CDR3 DNA reads as TGCAGTGCTAGAGATCCCGGACAGGGGGCGGGTCAGCCCCAGCATTTT.

The V gene is TRBV11-2, the J gene TRBJ2-6; D remains ambiguous. The V and J ends lost 5 bases and 2 bases respectively, with 10 bases between them. This CDR3 has 15 residues. Germline V CDR1 and CDR2: SGHAT, FQNNGV. The CDR3 DNA reads as TGTGCCAGCAGCCCCAGGACGACTGGGGCCAACGTCCTGACTTTC. Protein sequence: CASSPRTTGANVLTF. Filled out from reference TRBV11-2 and TRBJ2-6, the complete variable domain reads EAGVAQSPRYKIIEKRQSVAFWCNPISGHATLYWYQQILGQGPKLLIQFQNNGVVDDSQLPKDRFSAERLKGVDSTLKIQPAKLEDSAVYLCASSPRTTGANVLTFGAGSRLTVL.

This clonotype was observed a handful of times. The J gene is TRBJ2-7, the V gene TRBV3-1; 12 bases match TRBD2. The DNA end favors TRBJ2-5, so the J call may be wrong. From germline, CDR1 is LGHDT and CDR2 YNNKEL (reference sequence). The CDR3 contains 17 residues. Here the CDR3 reads CASSQDGRTSGEETQYF. CDR3 DNA sequence: TGTGCCAGCAGCCAAGATGGAAGGACTAGCGGGGAGGAGACCCAGTACTTC.

The chain uses TRBV12-3 or TRBV12-4 and TRBJ1-1; D possibly corresponds to TRBD1 (6 bases). V lost 5 bases, J lost 4 bases, and 14 bases lay in between. The CDR3 totals 14 residues. The CDR3 region is CASSQGTLGTEAFF. CDR3 nucleotide sequence: TGTGCCAGCAGTCAGGGGACGTTGGGCACTGAAGCTTTCTTT.

The chain links TRBV20-1 to TRBJ2-3; 8 bases are a match to TRBD2. This CDR3 region has 15 residues. Germline trimming cut 5 bases from V and 4 bases from J; bases unmatched to any gene: 11. Per germline, CDR1 DFQATT and CDR2 SNEGSKA (reference sequence). The CDR3 here is CSAPYRGGLADTQYF. Written as DNA, the CDR3 is TGCAGTGCTCCCTATCGGGGGGGGTTAGCAGATACGCAGTATTTT.

The chain uses TRBV2 and TRBJ2-7; TRBD1 agrees at 9 bases. From germline, CDR1 is SNHLY and CDR2 FYNNEI. The CDR3 consists of 13 residues. J lost 2 bases, V lost 7 bases, and 3 bases had no gene match. CDR3 nucleotides: TGTGCCAGCAAGGGGGACAGGGCCTACGAGCAGTACTTC. It yields the protein CASKGDRAYEQYF.

The chain links TRBV3-1 to TRBJ2-7; D is tentatively TRBD1 or TRBD2 (6 bases each). The DNA end lines up better with TRBJ2-5; the J call may be wrong. The CDR3 covers 15 residues. Germline V lookup: CDR1 LGHDT, CDR2 YNNKEL (reference sequence). The CDR3 nucleotides are TGTGCCAGCAGCCAAACGGGGGCCCCCTTTGGGACCCAGTACTTC. Its translation: CASSQTGAPFGTQYF.

About this clonotype: A junction end diverges from the germline sequence, so it may reflect a read error. The chain combines TRBV29-1 with TRBJ2-7; perhaps D is TRBD1 or TRBD2 (6 bases each). The CDR3 consists of 13 residues. CDR1 SQVTM and CDR2 ANQGSEA come from the germline V gene. The CDR3: CSVRDISSYERYF. The CDR3 nucleotides are TGCAGCGTGCGGGACATATCGTCCTACGAGCGGTACTTC.

The genes are TRBV20-1 and TRBJ1-1, with D perhaps TRBD1 (5 bases). V lost 5 bases, J lost 1 base, and 11 bases lay in between. Germline-derived CDR1 and CDR2 are DFQATT and SNEGSKA (reference sequence). The CDR3 sequence is 13 residues long. DNA for the CDR3: TGCAGTGCTCCCGGGACGAAGAACACTGAAGCTTTCTTT. As protein: CSAPGTKNTEAFF.

In this sample, this clonotype turned up many times. The V and J genes are TRBV12-3 or TRBV12-4 and TRBJ2-3; D perhaps matches TRBD2 (5 bases). V dropped 6 bases and J dropped 2 bases, with 12 bases sitting between them. This CDR3 has 14 amino acids. CDR3 DNA sequence: TGTGCCAGCAGACTAGGTCCCCCCACAGATACGCAGTATTTT. This encodes CASRLGPPTDTQYF.

The table lists this clonotype with a count of one. The chain employs TRBV27 and TRBJ2-3; a weak D match, TRBD1 (6 bases). V gave up 8 bases and J gave up 6 bases, with 18 bases separating them. CDR1 MNHEY and CDR2 SMNVEV come from the germline V gene (reference sequence). This CDR3 has 14 amino acids. CDR3 DNA: TGTGCCAGCCTTAGAACAGGGACCTCCGATACGCAGTATTTT. It yields the protein CASLRTGTSDTQYF.

This chain uses TRBV14 with TRBJ2-1; 8 nucleotides line up with TRBD2. J was trimmed by 11 bases and V by 2 bases; bases with no gene match: 5. The CDR3 contains 13 residues. CDR1 and CDR2 (germline): SGHDN, FVKESK. The CDR3, as DNA: TGTGCCAGCAGCCAAATTTCGGGGGGGCAGCAGTTCTTC. Its protein product is CASSQISGGQQFF.

V is TRBV5-1 and J is TRBJ2-3, with D hard to call. Germline V gene lookup returns CDR1 SGHRS and CDR2 YFSETQ. The CDR3 runs 14 residues. The ends were cut back, 4 bases at V and 5 bases at J, with 14 bases in the middle. The CDR3 bases are TGCGCCAGCAGCGTGGCCAGTTCTGAAGATACGCAGTATTTT. Amino acid sequence: CASSVASSEDTQYF.

This chain uses TRBV9 with TRBJ2-7; D gene ambiguous. The end of the DNA fits TRBJ2-5 better, so the J call may be wrong. The CDR3 runs to 14 residues. Germline-derived CDR1 and CDR2 are SGDLS and YYNGEE. This CDR3 reads CASSVEDGLETQYF. As DNA, the CDR3 is TGTGCCAGCAGCGTAGAAGACGGATTGGAGACCCAGTACTTC.

V and J are TRBV15 and TRBJ2-7; tentative D call: TRBD2 (5 bases). This CDR3 comprises 14 residues. Looked up from germline, CDR1 is LNHNV and CDR2 is YYDKDF (reference sequence). Deletions cut 8 bases from V and 2 bases from J, with 16 bases between. CDR3 in DNA: TGTGCCACCGCAGCTAGCTCGGGCCCCTACGAGCAGTACTTC. It codes for CATAASSGPYEQYF.

The gene calls are TRBV7-2 and TRBJ2-3, with TRBD2 as a possible D gene (6 bases). The CDR3 spans 16 residues. In germline, CDR1 is SGHTA, CDR2 FQGNSA. Trimming stripped 8 bases from V and 0 bases from J, with 18 bases between. The CDR3, as DNA: TGTGCCAGCCCTACTCTCGGGGGAAAGAGCACAGATACGCAGTATTTT. It translates to CASPTLGGKSTDTQYF.

This chain connects TRBV5-1 to TRBJ2-6; possibly TRBD1 for D (5 bases). This CDR3 is 15 amino acids long. V was trimmed by 9 bases and J by 0 bases, leaving 13 bases between them. Germline V lookup: CDR1 SGHRS, CDR2 YFSETQ. In DNA, the CDR3 is TGCGCCACCAAAGACAGACTCTCTGGGGCCAACGTCCTGACTTTC. Protein product: CATKDRLSGANVLTF.

This rearrangement joins TRBV20-1 to TRBJ2-1; 7 positions agree with TRBD2. CDR3 length equals 13 residues. The germline CDR1 and CDR2 sequences are DFQATT and SNEGSKA (reference sequence). V was clipped by 3 bases and J by 5 bases; unmatched bases: 4. CDR3 nucleotides: TGCAGTGCTAGTAATCTAGCGGACAATGAGCAGTTCTTC. It specifies CSASNLADNEQFF.

This chain uses TRBV28 with TRBJ1-2; maybe TRBD1 (5 bases). V dropped 2 bases and J dropped 8 bases, with 12 bases sitting between them. Per the germline V gene, CDR1 is MDHEN and CDR2 is SYDVKM. The CDR3 length is 13 residues. CDR3 region: CASSLARDEGYTF. In nucleotides, the CDR3 is TGTGCCAGCAGTTTAGCCAGGGACGAGGGCTACACCTTC.

This clonotype was found a few times. The chain links TRBV6-1 to TRBJ2-7; D is perhaps TRBD2 (5 bases). In germline, CDR1 is MNHNS, CDR2 SASEGT. There are 14 residues in the CDR3. Trimming shortened V by 1 base and J by 3 bases, and 10 bases separated the two germline ends. The CDR3 reads CASSEGGEDYEQYF. The CDR3 DNA is TGTGCCAGCAGTGAAGGGGGAGAGGACTACGAGCAGTACTTC.

A single count supports this clonotype. The gene calls are TRBV5-1 and TRBJ2-5; 9 bases are a match to TRBD1. This CDR3 contains 15 residues. After removal of 2 bases from V and 4 bases from J, the junction contained 6 bases not matched to a gene. Germline CDR1 reads SGHRS; CDR2 reads YFSETQ. The CDR3 DNA sequence: TGCGCCAGCAGCTTAGACGACAGGGGGAGAGAGACCCAGTACTTC. This gives the protein CASSLDDRGRETQYF.